These T cell receptor beta chains were read from a single sample in a study of cytotoxic CD8 clonotypes in ibrutinib-treated CLL. Clones were read by immunoSEQ multiplex PCR, and TCRdb kept only the in-frame ones, dropping some. The table shows roughly 15,000 clones, with around 80% occurring only once. The material sequenced was PBMCs, taken before ibrutinib treatment. The receptors derive from a human donor with chronic lymphocytic leukemia. CDR3s include the opening cysteine and the closing phenylalanine or tryptophan.

>TRBJ1-1|TRBV11-3
CASSPQGFTEAFF
>TRBJ2-7|TRBV6-5
CASRAQGPGSYEQYF
>TRBJ2-5|TRBV30
CAWGTGGWQETQYF
>TRBJ2-2|TRBV6-6
CATDGQEPNTGELFF
>TRBJ2-2|TRBV25-1
CASSDPGLPTGELFF
>TRBJ2-3|TRBV7-9
CASSHLGGQGRTDTQYF
>TRBJ2-1|TRBV7-3
CASSLKGQGNEQFF
>TRBJ1-3|TRBV28
CASSSRGNTIYF
>TRBJ2-7|TRBV9
CASSPRNQGIDYEQYF
>TRBJ1-2|TRBV11-2
CASTLGPRGISNYGYTF
>TRBJ1-5|TRBV28
CASSSHPTWLEWPQHF
>TRBJ2-1|TRBV5-1
CASSLEGQGNEQFF
>TRBJ2-7|TRBV14
CASSQEPSRREQYF
>TRBJ2-7|TRBV7-2
CASSWTGGAYEQYF
>TRBJ1-5|TRBV6-5
CASSPPGQPQHF
>TRBJ2-2|TRBV25-1
CASSEYGRGPNGELFF
>TRBJ2-7|TRBV5-1
CASNRQGSHEQYF
>TRBJ2-7|TRBV11-1
CASSLAGTSGRSSYEQYF
>TRBJ1-5|TRBV6-5
CASSYIGFNQPQHF
>TRBJ2-1|TRBV4-1
CASSPETSGSGSRSYNEQFF
>TRBJ2-1|TRBV11-2
CASSGRTHYNEQFF
>TRBJ2-5|TRBV4-2
CASSQAGATETQYF
>TRBJ1-3|TRBV19
CASTRDRDSGNTIYF
>TRBJ2-2|TRBV4-3
CASSQGTFTGELFF
>TRBJ1-1|TRBV10-3
CAISPKGQNTEAFF
>TRBJ1-5|TRBV7-2
CASSSGDNSQPQHF
>TRBJ2-3|TRBV9
CASSVALAQHTQYF
>TRBJ1-5|TRBV28
CASSSYIDKYSNQPQHF
>TRBJ2-3|TRBV18
CASSPGGVTDTQYF
>TRBJ2-7|TRBV11-3
CASSPDRVELTYEQYF
>TRBJ1-4|TRBV5-1
CASSVGQGDEKLFF
>TRBJ1-1|TRBV2
CASSDRTGENTEAFF
>TRBJ2-4|TRBV5-1
CASSLEGQGNIQYF
>TRBJ1-1|TRBV7-6
CASSQGQRNTEAFF
>TRBJ2-7|TRBV23-1
CASSQRSPGQGLEQYF
>TRBJ2-1|TRBV7-9
CASSLVSVGEQFF
>TRBJ2-2|TRBV9
CASSVLRAANTGELFF
>TRBJ2-3|TRBV29-1
CSVEVGTSTDTQYF
>TRBJ2-3|TRBV10-3
CAISADRFTDTQYF